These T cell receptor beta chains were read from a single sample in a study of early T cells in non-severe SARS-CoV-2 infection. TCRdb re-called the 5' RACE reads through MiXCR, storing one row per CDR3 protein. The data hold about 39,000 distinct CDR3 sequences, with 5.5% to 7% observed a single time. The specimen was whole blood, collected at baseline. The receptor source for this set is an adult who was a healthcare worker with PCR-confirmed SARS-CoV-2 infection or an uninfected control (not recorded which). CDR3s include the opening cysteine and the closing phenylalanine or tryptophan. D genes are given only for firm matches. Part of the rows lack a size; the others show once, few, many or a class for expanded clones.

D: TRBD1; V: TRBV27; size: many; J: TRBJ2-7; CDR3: CASSLSTGGSYEQYF; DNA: TGTGCCAGCAGTTTATCGACAGGGGGCTCCTACGAGCAGTACTTC
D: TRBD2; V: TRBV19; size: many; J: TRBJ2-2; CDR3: CASSAGRASGELFF; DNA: TGTGCCAGTAGTGCCGGGAGGGCCTCCGGGGAGCTGTTTTTT
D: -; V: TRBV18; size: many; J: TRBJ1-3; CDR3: CASSRETSGNTIYF; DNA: TGTGCCAGCTCACGGGAAACGTCTGGAAACACCATATATTTT
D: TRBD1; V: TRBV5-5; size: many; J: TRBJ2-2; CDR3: CASSPRVRAGGTGELFF; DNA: TGTGCCAGCAGCCCCCGGGTCCGAGCAGGGGGCACCGGGGAGCTGTTTTTT
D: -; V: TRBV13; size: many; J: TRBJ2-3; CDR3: CASSLGPSTDTQYF; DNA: TGTGCCAGCAGCTTAGGTCCGAGCACAGATACGCAGTATTTT
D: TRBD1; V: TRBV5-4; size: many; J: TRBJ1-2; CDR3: CASSAGQGTRGYTF; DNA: TGTGCCAGCAGTGCGGGACAGGGGACGAGGGGCTACACCTTC
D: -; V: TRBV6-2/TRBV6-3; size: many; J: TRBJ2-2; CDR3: CASSFGLRNTGELFF; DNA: TGTGCCAGCAGTTTCGGGCTTAGGAACACCGGGGAGCTGTTTTTT
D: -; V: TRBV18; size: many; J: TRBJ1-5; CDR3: CASNGGARQPQHF; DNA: TGTGCCAGCAACGGGGGGGCTCGCCAGCCCCAGCATTTT
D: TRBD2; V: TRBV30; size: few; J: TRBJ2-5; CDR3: CAWSASGSETQYF; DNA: TGTGCCTGGAGCGCTAGCGGGAGTGAGACCCAGTACTTC
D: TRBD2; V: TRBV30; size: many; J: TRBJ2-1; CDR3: CAWSDQTQSGVGVF; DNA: TGTGCCTGGAGTGATCAAACCCAAAGCGGGGTGGGAGTCTTC
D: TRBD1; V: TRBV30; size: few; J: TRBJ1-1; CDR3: CAWTQGWNTEAFF; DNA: TGTGCCTGGACACAGGGGTGGAACACTGAAGCTTTCTTT
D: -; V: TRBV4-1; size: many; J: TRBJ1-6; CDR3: CASSLTPSELNSPLHF; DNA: TGCGCCAGCAGCCTGACTCCCTCCGAACTCAATTCACCCCTCCACTTT
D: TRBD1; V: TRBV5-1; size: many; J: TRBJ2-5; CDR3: CASSSTGGQETQYF; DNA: TGCGCCAGCAGCTCGACAGGGGGCCAAGAGACCCAGTACTTC
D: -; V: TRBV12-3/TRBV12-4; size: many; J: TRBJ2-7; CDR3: CASSLRAHEQYF; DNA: TGTGCCAGCAGTTTAAGGGCCCACGAGCAGTACTTC
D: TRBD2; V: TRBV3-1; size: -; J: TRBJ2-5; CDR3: CASSQVGQRGQETQYF; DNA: TGTGCCAGCAGCCAAGTTGGGCAGCGGGGCCAAGAGACCCAGTACTTC
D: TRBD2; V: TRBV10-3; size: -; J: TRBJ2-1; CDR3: CAISDGAGEEFF; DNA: TGTGCCATCAGTGATGGGGCGGGAGAAGAGTTCTTC
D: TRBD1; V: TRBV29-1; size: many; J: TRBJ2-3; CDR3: CSVRQGSSTDTQYF; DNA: TGCAGCGTCCGACAGGGCTCGAGCACAGATACGCAGTATTTT
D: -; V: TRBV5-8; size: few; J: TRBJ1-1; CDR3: CASSPVGLGTEAFF; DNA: TGTGCCAGCAGCCCCGTGGGGCTCGGCACTGAAGCTTTCTTT
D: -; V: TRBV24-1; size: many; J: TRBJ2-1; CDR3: CATSDFRRGEQFF; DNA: TGTGCCACCAGTGATTTCCGCAGGGGTGAGCAGTTCTTC
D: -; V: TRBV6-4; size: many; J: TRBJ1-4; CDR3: CASSTSSAANEKLFF; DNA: TGTGCCAGCAGCACCTCATCGGCGGCTAATGAAAAACTGTTTTTT
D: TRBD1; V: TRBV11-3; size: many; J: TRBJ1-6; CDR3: CASSLGQGGSPLHF; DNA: TGTGCCAGCAGCTTGGGACAGGGAGGTTCACCCCTCCACTTT
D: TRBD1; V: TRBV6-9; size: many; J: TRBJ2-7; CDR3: CASRWTGPNEQYF; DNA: TGTGCCAGCAGGTGGACAGGGCCCAACGAGCAGTACTTC
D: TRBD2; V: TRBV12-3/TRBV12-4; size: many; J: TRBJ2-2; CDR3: CASSPAGGDTGELFF; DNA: TGTGCCAGCAGCCCAGCGGGAGGCGACACCGGGGAGCTGTTTTTT
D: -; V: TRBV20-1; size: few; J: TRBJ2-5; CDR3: CSASGTQETQYF; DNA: TGCAGTGCTAGTGGAACACAAGAGACCCAGTACTTC
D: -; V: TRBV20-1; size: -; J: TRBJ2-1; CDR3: CSAGAGRGSYNEQFF; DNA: TGCAGTGCCGGGGCGGGCCGGGGCTCCTACAATGAGCAGTTCTTC
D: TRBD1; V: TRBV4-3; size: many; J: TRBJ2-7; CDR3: CASSPGTGTYEQYF; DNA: TGCGCCAGCAGTCCCGGGACAGGGACCTACGAGCAGTACTTC
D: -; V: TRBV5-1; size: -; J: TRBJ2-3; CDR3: CASSLPRRPQGTDTQYF; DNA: TGCGCCAGCAGCTTGCCCCGCAGGCCCCAGGGCACAGATACGCAGTATTTT
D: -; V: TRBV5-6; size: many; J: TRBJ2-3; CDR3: CASSLGGADTQYF; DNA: TGTGCCAGCAGCTTGGGAGGGGCAGATACGCAGTATTTT
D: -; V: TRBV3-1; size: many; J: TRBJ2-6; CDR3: CASSLSGANVLTF; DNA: TGTGCCAGCAGCCTTTCTGGGGCCAACGTCCTGACTTTC
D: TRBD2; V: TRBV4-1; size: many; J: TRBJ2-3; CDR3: CASSQSGLAGDLDTQYF; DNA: TGCGCCAGCAGCCAATCGGGACTAGCGGGAGATTTAGATACGCAGTATTTT
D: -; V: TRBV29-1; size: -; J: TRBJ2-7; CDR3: CSGQGNSYEQYF; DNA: TGCAGCGGCCAAGGAAACTCCTACGAGCAGTACTTC
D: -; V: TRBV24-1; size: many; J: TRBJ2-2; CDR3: CATSDPERSELFF; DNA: TGTGCCACCAGTGACCCGGAAAGGTCGGAGCTGTTTTTT
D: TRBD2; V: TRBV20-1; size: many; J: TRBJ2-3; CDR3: CSAEALAGVRDTQYF; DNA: TGCAGTGCCGAAGCACTAGCGGGAGTGAGGGATACGCAGTATTTT
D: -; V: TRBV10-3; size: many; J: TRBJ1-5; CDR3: CAGGQSSNQPQHF; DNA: TGTGCCGGGGGGCAGAGTAGCAATCAGCCCCAGCATTTT
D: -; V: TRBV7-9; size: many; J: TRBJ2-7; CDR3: CASRPGTAGEQYF; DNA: TGTGCCAGCAGGCCTGGGACCGCGGGAGAGCAGTACTTC
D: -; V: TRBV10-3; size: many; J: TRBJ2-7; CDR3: CAISDPGTVTYEQYF; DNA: TGTGCCATCAGTGATCCAGGGACGGTGACCTACGAGCAGTACTTC
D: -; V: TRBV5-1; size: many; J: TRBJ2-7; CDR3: CASSFGGSWDEQYF; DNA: TGCGCCAGCAGCTTCGGAGGTTCGTGGGACGAGCAGTACTTC
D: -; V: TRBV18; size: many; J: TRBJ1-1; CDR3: CASSPMPGANTEAFF; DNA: TGTGCCAGCTCACCAATGCCAGGGGCAAACACTGAAGCTTTCTTT
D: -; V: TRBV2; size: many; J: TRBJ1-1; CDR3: CASSAYRENTEAFF; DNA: TGTGCCAGCAGCGCGTACAGGGAGAACACTGAAGCTTTCTTT
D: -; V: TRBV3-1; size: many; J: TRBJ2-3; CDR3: CASSQDPWEVGDTQYF; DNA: TGTGCCAGCAGCCAAGATCCGTGGGAAGTAGGAGATACGCAGTATTTT
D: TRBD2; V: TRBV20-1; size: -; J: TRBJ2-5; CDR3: CSARPSGGAETQYF; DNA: TGCAGTGCTAGACCTAGCGGGGGGGCAGAGACCCAGTACTTC
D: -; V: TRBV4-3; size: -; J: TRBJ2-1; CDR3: CASSQDRARDEQFF; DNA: TGCGCCAGCAGCCAGGACCGGGCTAGGGATGAGCAGTTCTTC
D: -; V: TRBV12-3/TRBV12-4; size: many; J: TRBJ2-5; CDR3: CASSPIGGQETQYF; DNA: TGTGCCAGCAGTCCGATAGGGGGCCAAGAGACCCAGTACTTC
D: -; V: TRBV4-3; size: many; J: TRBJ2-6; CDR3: CASSQGIGRPGANVLTF; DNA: TGCGCCAGCAGCCAAGGAATTGGACGTCCTGGGGCCAACGTCCTGACTTTC
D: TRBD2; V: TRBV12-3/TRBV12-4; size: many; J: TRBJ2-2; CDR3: CASKMSGGTGELFF; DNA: TGTGCCAGCAAGATGAGCGGGGGCACCGGGGAGCTGTTTTTT
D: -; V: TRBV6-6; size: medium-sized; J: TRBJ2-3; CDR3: CASSYAWDQQYF; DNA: TGTGCCAGCAGTTACGCTTGGGACCAGCAGTATTTT
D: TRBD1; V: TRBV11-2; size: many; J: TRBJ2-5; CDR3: CASSSIRTGQETQYF; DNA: TGTGCCAGCAGCTCCATACGGACAGGGCAAGAGACCCAGTACTTC
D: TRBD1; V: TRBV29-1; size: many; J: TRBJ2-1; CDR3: CSAPGQGYNEQFF; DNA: TGCAGCGCTCCGGGACAGGGGTACAATGAGCAGTTCTTC
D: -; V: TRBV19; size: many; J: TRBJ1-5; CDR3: CASSIVGRQPQHF; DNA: TGTGCCAGTAGTATAGTCGGGCGTCAGCCCCAGCATTTT
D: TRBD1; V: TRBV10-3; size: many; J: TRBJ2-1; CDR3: CANSRGGQGYNEQFF; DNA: TGTGCCAACTCGAGGGGGGGACAGGGGTACAATGAGCAGTTCTTC
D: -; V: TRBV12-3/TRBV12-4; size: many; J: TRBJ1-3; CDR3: CASLGVRVAGNTIYF; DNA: TGTGCCAGTTTGGGGGTACGGGTTGCAGGAAACACCATATATTTT
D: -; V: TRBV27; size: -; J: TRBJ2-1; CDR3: CASSFRDANNNEQFF; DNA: TGTGCCAGCAGTTTCCGGGACGCCAATAATAATGAGCAGTTCTTC
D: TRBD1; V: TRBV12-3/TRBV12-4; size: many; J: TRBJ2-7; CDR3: CASSRTGWEQYF; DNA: TGTGCCAGCAGCAGGACAGGGTGGGAGCAGTACTTC
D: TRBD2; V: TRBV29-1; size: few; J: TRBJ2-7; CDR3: CSVEGAASGIYEQYF; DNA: TGCAGCGTTGAAGGGGCGGCTAGCGGGATCTACGAGCAGTACTTC
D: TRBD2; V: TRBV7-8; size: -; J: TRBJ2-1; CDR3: CASSPRTGGEKQFF; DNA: TGTGCCAGCAGCCCCAGAACGGGGGGGGAAAAGCAGTTCTTC